Below, one T cell receptor (beta chain) is given with its context. Antigen unknown. The sample comes from a study of beta chain features in type 1 diabetes. Points from the study as a whole: Shortening of TCRB CDR3s, moderate but significant, appeared in all four CD4+ subsets of Type 1 diabetes patients.

CDR1 is SNHLY, CDR2 FYNNEI, per germline. Trimming pared 7 bases from V and 4 bases from J, leaving 13 bases between. The CDR3 extends over 14 amino acids. Isolated RNA was reverse transcribed in full, so expressed TCRB transcripts were sequenced. Clones were read by immunoSEQ multiplex PCR, and TCRdb kept only the in-frame ones, dropping some. Here the sample spans 550,000 to 850,000 clones, about an eighth being singletons. The chain has TRBV2 and TRBJ2-2, with TRBD1 as a possible D gene (6 bases). What was sequenced was naive CD4+ T cells from blood. This clonotype was obtained from a man between 18 and 35 years old with type 1 diabetes. CDR3 amino acids: CASMMEGGTGELFF. The CDR3 DNA sequence: TGTGCCAGCATGATGGAAGGGGGCACCGGGGAGCTGTTTTTT.